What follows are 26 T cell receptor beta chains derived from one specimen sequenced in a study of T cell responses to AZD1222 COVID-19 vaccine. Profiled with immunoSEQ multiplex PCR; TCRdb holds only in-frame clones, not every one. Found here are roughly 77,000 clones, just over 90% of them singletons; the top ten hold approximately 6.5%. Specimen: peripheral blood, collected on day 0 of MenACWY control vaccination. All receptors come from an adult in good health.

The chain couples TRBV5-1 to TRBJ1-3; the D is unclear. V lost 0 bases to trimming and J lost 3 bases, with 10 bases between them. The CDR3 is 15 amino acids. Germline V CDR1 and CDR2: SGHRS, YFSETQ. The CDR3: CASSLGLQRGNTIYF. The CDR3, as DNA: TGCGCCAGCAGCTTGGGACTGCAACGTGGAAACACCATATATTTT.

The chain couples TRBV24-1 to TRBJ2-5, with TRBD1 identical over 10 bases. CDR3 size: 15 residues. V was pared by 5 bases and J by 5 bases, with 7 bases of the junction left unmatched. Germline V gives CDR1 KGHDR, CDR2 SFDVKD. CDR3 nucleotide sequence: TGTGCCACCAGTGCCCAGACAGGGGGCATGGAGACCCAGTACTTC. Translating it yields CATSAQTGGMETQYF.

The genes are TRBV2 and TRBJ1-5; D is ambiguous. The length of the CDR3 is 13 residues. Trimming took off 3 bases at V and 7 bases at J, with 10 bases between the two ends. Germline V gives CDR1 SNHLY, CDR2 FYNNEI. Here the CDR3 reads CASSDREEQPQHF. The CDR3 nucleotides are TGTGCCAGCAGTGATCGGGAGGAGCAGCCCCAGCATTTT.

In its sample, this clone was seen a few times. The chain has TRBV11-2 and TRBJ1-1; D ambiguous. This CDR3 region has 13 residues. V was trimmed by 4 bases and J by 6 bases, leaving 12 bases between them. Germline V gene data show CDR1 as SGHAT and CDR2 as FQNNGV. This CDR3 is CASSWSSISEAFF. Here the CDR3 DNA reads TGTGCCAGCAGCTGGAGTTCCATCTCTGAAGCTTTCTTT.

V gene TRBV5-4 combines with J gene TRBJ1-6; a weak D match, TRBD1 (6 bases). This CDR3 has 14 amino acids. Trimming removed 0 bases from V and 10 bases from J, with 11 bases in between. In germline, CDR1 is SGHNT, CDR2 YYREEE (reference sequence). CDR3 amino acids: CASSLAGAHSPLHF. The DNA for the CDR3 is TGTGCCAGCAGCTTGGCAGGGGCGCACTCACCCCTCCACTTT.

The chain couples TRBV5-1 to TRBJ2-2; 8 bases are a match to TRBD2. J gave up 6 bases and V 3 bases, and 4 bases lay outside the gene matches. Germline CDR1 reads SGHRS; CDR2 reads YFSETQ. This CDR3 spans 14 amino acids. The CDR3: CASSSGLDPGELFF. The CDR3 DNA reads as TGCGCCAGCAGCTCGGGACTAGATCCCGGGGAGCTGTTTTTT.

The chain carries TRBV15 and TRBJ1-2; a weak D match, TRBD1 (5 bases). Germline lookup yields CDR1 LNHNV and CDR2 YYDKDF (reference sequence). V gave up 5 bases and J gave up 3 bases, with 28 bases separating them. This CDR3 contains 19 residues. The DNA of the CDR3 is TGTGCCACCAGCGGGAGGGACGCACGAAATCAGACGACTTACTATGGCTACACCTTC. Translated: CATSGRDARNQTTYYGYTF.

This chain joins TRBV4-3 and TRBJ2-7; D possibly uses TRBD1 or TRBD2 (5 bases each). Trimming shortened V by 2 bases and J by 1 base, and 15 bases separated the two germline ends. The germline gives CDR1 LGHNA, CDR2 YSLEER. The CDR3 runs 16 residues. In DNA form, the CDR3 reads TGCGCCAGCAGCCAACAAACCGGGACGGTATCCTACGAGCAGTACTTC. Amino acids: CASSQQTGTVSYEQYF.

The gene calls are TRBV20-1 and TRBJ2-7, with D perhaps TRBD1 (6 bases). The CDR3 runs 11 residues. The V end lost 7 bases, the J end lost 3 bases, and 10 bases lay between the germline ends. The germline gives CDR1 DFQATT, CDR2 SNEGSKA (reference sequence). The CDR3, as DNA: TGCAGTGGACAGGAAAACTACGAGCAGTACTTC. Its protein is CSGQENYEQYF.

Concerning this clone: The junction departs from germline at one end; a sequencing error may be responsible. Here the CDR3 DNA reads TGCGCCAGCAGCTTGGTGGTGGGGTTGGGCAATGAGCAGTTCTTC. It codes for CASSLVVGLGNEQFF. The chain employs TRBV5-8 and TRBJ2-1; D is uncertain. This CDR3 is 15 amino acids long. Per the germline V gene, CDR1 is SGHTS and CDR2 is YDEGEE.

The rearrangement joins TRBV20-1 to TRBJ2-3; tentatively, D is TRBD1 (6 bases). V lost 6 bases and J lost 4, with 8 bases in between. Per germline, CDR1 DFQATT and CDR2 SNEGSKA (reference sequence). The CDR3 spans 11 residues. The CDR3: CSARGSDTQYF. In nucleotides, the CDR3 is TGCAGTGCGAGGGGGTCAGATACGCAGTATTTT.

CDR3 bases: TGTGCCAGTAGTATCGACAGGGGGCTAGGATTATCCCATCAGCCCCAGCATTTT. Amino acids: CASSIDRGLGLSHQPQHF. The chain carries TRBV19 and TRBJ1-5; 10 bases are shared with TRBD1. The CDR3 runs 18 residues. J lost 5 bases, V lost 3 bases, and 13 bases had no gene match. From germline, CDR1 is LNHDA and CDR2 SQIVND (reference sequence).

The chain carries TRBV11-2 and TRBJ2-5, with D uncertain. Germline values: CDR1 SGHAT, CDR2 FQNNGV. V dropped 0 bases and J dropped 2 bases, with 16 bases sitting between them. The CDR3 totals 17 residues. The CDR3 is CASSLDQRQAAQETQYF. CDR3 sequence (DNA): TGTGCCAGCAGCTTAGATCAGCGCCAGGCCGCACAAGAGACCCAGTACTTC.

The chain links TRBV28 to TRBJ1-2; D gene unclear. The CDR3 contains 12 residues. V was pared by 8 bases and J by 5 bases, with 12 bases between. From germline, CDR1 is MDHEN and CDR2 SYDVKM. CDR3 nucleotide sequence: TGTGCCAGCGCTAGGCCCGTATATGGCTACACCTTC. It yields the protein CASARPVYGYTF.

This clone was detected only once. CDR3 bases: TGCAGCGTTCGAGGGAGGCCTCAAGAGACCCAGTACTTC. It yields the protein CSVRGRPQETQYF. The gene calls are TRBV29-1 and TRBJ2-5, with D possibly matching TRBD2 (6 bases). The CDR3 consists of 13 residues. The germline V gene encodes CDR1 SQVTM and CDR2 ANQGSEA. V was clipped by 5 bases and J by 2 bases, with 12 bases between them.

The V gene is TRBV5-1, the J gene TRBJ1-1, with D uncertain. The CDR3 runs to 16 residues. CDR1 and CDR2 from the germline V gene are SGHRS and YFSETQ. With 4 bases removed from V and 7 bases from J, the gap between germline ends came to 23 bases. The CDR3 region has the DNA TGCGCCAGCAGCCCCCTGGGTGCAGGCAGTCTTCTTGAAGCTTTCTTT. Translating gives CASSPLGAGSLLEAFF.

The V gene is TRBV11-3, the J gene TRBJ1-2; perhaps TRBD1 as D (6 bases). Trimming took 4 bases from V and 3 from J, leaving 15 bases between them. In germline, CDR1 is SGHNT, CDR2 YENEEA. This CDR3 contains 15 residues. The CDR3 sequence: CASSSPGAGDYGYTF. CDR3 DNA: TGTGCCAGCAGCTCCCCGGGGGCGGGAGACTATGGCTACACCTTC.

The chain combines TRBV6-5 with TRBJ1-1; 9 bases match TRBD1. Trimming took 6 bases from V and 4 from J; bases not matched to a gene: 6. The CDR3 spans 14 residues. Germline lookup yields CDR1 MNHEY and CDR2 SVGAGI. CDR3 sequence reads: CASRLQGAGTEAFF. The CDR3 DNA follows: TGTGCCAGCAGGCTACAGGGGGCGGGCACTGAAGCTTTCTTT.

The CDR3 nucleotides read TGTGCCAGCAGTTACGCCGGGACAGGGGGAATTTACGAGCAGTACTTC. As protein: CASSYAGTGGIYEQYF. The chain has TRBV6-2 or TRBV6-3 and TRBJ2-7; TRBD1 matches 11 bases. CDR1 is MNHEY, CDR2 SVGEGT, per germline. The trim removed 2 bases at V and 4 bases at J, leaving 7 bases unmatched. The CDR3 sequence is 16 residues long.

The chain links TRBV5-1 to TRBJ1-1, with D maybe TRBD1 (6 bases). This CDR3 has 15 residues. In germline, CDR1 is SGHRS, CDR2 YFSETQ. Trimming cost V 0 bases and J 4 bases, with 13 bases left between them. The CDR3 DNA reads TGCGCCAGCAGCTTGGGCCAGGGGTTGCGCACTGAAGCTTTCTTT. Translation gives CASSLGQGLRTEAFF.

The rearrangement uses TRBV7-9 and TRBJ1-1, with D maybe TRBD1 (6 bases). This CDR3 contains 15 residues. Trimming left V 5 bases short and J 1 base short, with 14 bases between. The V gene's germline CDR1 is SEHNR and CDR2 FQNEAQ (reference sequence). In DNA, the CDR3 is TGTGCCAGCAGCCCCTCGGACAGAGCGAACACTGAAGCTTTCTTT. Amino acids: CASSPSDRANTEAFF.

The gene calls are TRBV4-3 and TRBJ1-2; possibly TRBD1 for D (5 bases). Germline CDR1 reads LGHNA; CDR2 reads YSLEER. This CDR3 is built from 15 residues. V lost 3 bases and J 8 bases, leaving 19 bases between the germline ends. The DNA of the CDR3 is TGCGCCAGCAGCCATAATTACGACAAGGGGCTCGGCTACACCTTC. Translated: CASSHNYDKGLGYTF.

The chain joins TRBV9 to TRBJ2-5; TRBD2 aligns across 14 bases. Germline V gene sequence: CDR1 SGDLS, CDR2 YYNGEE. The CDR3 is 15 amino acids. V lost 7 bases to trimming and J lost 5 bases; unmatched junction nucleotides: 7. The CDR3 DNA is TGTGCCAGCGGCGGACTAGCGGGGGGTGCTGAGACCCAGTACTTC. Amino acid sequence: CASGGLAGGAETQYF.

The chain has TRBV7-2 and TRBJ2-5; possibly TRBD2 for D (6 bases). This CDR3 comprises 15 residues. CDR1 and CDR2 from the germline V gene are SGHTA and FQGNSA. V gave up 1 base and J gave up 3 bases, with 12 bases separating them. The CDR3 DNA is TGTGCCAGCAGCTTAGACATGTGGGGGGAAGAGACCCAGTACTTC. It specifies CASSLDMWGEETQYF.

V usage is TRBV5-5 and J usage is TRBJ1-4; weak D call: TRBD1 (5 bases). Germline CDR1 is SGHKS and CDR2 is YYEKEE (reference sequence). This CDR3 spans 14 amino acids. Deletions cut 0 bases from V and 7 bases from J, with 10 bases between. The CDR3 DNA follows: TGTGCCAGCAGCTTGGCCGGGGCCGGTGAAAAACTGTTTTTT. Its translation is CASSLAGAGEKLFF.

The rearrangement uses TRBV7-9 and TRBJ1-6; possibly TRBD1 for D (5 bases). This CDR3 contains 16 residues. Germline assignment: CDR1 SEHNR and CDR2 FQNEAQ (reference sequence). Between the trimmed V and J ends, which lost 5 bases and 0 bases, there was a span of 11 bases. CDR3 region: CASSTGLSSYNSPLHF. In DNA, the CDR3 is TGTGCCAGCAGCACAGGACTGAGCTCCTATAATTCACCCCTCCACTTT.